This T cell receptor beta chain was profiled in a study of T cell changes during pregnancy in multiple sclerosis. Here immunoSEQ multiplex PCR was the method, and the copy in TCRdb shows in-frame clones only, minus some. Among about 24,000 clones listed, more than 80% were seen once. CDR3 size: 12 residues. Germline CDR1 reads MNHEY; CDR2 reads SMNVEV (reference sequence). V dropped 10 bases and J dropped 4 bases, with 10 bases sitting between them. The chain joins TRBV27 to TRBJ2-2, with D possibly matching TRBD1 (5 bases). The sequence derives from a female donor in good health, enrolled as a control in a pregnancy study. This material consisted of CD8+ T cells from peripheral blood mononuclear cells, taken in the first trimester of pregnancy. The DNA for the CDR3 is TGTGCCACAAAGGGGTTCACCGGGGAGCTGTTTTTT. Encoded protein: CATKGFTGELFF.